This TCR beta chain is drawn from a study of radiation and T cells in renal cell carcinoma. Regarding time point: baseline pretreatment blood. The treatment is: 15 Gy SBRT to primary tumor, nephrectomy 4 weeks later. Clones were read by immunoSEQ multiplex PCR, and TCRdb kept only the in-frame ones, dropping some. This sample has more than 140,000 clones, with roughly 83% found just once. The CDR3 is 12 residues long. With 4 bases removed from V and 4 bases from J, the gap between germline ends came to 8 bases. Germline V CDR1 and CDR2: SGHAT, FQNNGV. This clone was observed a handful of times. This specimen was blood, taken from a patient whose treatment included radiotherapy and nephrectomy. This sequence originates from a woman in her forties or fifties with renal cell carcinoma. The chain is built from TRBV11-2 and TRBJ2-7; D possibly corresponds to TRBD1 (5 bases). The CDR3 DNA reads as TGTGCCAGCAGCTCATCAGGGTACGAGCAGTACTTC. Translated: CASSSSGYEQYF.